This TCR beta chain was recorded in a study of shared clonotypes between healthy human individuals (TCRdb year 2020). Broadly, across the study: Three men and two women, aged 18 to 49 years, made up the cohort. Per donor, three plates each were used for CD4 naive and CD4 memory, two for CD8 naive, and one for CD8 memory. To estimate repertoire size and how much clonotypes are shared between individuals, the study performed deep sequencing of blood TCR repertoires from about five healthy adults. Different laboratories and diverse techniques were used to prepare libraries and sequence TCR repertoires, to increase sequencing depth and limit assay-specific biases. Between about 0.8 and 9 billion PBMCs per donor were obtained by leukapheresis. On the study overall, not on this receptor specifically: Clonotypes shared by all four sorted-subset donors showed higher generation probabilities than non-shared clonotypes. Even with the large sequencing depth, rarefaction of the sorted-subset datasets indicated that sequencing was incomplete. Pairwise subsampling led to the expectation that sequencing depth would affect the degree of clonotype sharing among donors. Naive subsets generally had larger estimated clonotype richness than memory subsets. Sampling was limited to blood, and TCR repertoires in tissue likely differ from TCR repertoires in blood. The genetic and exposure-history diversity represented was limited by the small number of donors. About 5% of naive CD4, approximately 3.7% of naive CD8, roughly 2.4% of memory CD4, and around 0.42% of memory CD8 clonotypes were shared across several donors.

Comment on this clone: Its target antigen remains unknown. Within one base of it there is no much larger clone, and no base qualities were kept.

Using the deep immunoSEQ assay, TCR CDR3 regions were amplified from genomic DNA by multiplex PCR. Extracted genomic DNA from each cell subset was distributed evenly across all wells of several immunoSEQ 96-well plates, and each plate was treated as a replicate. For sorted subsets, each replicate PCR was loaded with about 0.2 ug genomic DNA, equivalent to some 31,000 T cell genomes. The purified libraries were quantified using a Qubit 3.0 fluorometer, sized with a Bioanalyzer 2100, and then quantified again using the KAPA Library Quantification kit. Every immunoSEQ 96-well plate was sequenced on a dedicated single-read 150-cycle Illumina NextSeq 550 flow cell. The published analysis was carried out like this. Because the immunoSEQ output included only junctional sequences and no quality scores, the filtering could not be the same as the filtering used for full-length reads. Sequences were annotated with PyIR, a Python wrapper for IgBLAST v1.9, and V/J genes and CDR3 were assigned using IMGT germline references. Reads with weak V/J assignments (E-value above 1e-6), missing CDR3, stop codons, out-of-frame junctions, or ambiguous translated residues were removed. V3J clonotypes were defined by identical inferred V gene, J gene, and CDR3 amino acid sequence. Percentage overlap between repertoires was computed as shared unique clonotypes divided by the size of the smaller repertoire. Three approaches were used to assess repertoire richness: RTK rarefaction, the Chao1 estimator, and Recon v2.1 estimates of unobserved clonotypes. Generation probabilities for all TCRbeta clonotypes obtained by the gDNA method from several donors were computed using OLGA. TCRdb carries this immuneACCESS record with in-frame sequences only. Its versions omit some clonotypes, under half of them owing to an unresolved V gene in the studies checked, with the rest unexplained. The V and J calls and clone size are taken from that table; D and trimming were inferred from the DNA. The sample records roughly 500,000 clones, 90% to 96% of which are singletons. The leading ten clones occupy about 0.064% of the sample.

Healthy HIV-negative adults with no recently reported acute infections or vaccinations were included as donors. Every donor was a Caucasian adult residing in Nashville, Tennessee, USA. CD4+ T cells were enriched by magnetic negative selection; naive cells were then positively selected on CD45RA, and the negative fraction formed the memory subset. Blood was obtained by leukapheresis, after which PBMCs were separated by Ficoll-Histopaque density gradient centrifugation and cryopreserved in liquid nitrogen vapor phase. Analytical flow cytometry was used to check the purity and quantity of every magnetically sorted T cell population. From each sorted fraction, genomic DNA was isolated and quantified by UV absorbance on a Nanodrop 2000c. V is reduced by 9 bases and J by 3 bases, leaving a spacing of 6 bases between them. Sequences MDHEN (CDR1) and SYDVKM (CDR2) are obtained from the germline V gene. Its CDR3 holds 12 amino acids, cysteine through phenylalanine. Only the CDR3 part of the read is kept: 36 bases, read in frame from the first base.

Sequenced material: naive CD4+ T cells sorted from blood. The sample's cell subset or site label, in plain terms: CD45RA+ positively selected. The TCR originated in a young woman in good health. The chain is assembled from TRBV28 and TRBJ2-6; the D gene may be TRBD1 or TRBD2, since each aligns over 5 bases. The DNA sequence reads TGTGCCAGTGGGGGTGGGGCCAACGTCCTGACTTTC. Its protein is CASGGGANVLTF. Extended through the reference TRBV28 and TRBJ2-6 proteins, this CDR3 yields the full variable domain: DVKVTQSSRYLVKRTGEKVFLECVQDMDHENMFWYRQDPGLGLRLIYFSYDVKMKEKGDIPEGYSVSREKKERFSLILESASTNQTSMYLCASGGGANVLTFGAGSRLTVL.